The 31 T cell receptor beta chains given below trace back to one sample, sequenced in a study of regulatory T cells in long-lasting Graves disease. The sample's time point: newly diagnosed GD, antithyroid drugs for less than 3 months. TCR sequences were obtained from RNA taken from PBMCs. Combining iRepertoire HTBI primers with Arm-PCR of CDR3 regions, the authors built TCR beta libraries. MiXCR, run by TCRdb on the multiplex PCR reads, gives a single entry per CDR3 protein. The repertoire holds around 400,000 distinct CDR3 sequences, approximately 10% seen once, with about 19% in the top ten. The sample was also reused in another study, on T cells in Graves' hyperthyroidism and ophthalmopathy.

This material consisted of peripheral blood mononuclear cells (PBMCs), taken at new diagnosis, from a patient treated with antithyroid drugs. Receptors originate from a woman aged 18-35 years with Graves disease.

This clonotype was picked up one time. This may stem from a read error, because a much larger clone lies one nucleotide away. This chain joins TRBV7-9 and TRBJ2-2, with D unclear. The CDR3 is 16 residues long. The V and J ends lost 2 bases and 0 bases respectively, with 10 bases between them. CDR1 SEHNR and CDR2 FQNEAQ come from the germline V gene (reference sequence). CDR3 DNA: TGTGCCAGCAGCTTATTGGTGGCAACGAACACCGGGGAGCTGTTTTTT. Its protein is CASSLLVATNTGELFF. The full variable domain, in which reference TRBV7-9 and TRBJ2-2 provide the parts outside the CDR3, is DTGVSQNPRHKITKRGQNVTFRCDPISEHNRLYWYRQTLGQGPEFLTYFQNEAQLEKSRLLSDRFSAERPKGSFSTLEIQRTEQGDSAMYLCASSLLVATNTGELFFGEGSRLTVL.

This chain joins TRBV7-2 and TRBJ1-3; the D is unclear. CDR1 and CDR2 (germline): SGHTA, FQGNSA. The CDR3 loop spans 15 amino acids. V lost 0 bases and J lost 0, with 6 bases in between. DNA for the CDR3: TGTGCCAGCAGCTTAGCTCGGGTCTCTGGAAACACCATATATTTT. It is translated as CASSLARVSGNTIYF.

This clonotype was counted only a few times. A read error likely explains this, since a far larger clone differs by one base. The J gene is TRBJ2-7, the V gene TRBV6-2 or TRBV6-3; 12 bases agree with TRBD2. This CDR3 region has 18 residues. CDR1 is MNHEY and CDR2 is SVGEGT in the germline V gene. The CDR3 sequence is CASSYSRLAGVNLLERYF. As DNA, the CDR3 is TGTGCCAGCAGTTACTCTCGACTAGCGGGAGTTAATCTGCTCGAGCGGTACTTC.

This clonotype was counted at least ten times. V gene TRBV12-3 or TRBV12-4 combines with J gene TRBJ1-2; D might be TRBD1 (5 bases). The CDR3 has 13 residues. The V end was cut by 7 bases, the J end by 5 bases, with 14 bases between. The CDR3 DNA reads as TGTGCCAGCACCCCGCCAGGGTGGTATGGCTACACCTTC. Translated: CASTPPGWYGYTF.

The rearrangement links TRBV18 to TRBJ2-6, with D unresolved. The ends were cut back, 1 base at V and 0 bases at J, with 13 bases in the middle. The CDR3 is 18 residues long. Germline V gene data show CDR1 as KGHSH and CDR2 as LQKENI. The CDR3 region has the DNA TGTGCCAGCTCACCACTTAGGGATTCCGACTCTGGGGCCAACGTCCTGACTTTC. Translating gives CASSPLRDSDSGANVLTF.

Ten or more counts support this clonotype. The chain links TRBV11-2 to TRBJ2-1; unclear D gene. Germline assignment: CDR1 SGHAT and CDR2 FQNNGV. V lost 2 bases, J lost 5 bases, and 7 bases lay in between. The length of the CDR3 is 13 residues. The DNA of the CDR3 is TGTGCCAGCAGCTTATATCCTGACAATGAGCAGTTCTTC. Translated: CASSLYPDNEQFF.

This chain links TRBV12-3 or TRBV12-4 with TRBJ1-2; D uncertain. V lost 2 bases and J 8 bases, leaving 15 bases between the germline ends. The CDR3 sequence is 14 residues long. CDR3 in DNA: TGTGCCAGCAGTTTATTACCGGGTGGTAGAGGCTACACCTTC. Translating gives CASSLLPGGRGYTF.

This clonotype was recorded a few times. The CDR3 coding sequence is TGTGCCAGCAGCCCTTCCACCGGGACTAGCATCTCATATGAGCAGTTCTTC. Translated: CASSPSTGTSISYEQFF. The chain carries TRBV6-2 or TRBV6-3 and TRBJ2-1; 9 bases line up with TRBD2. Germline assignment: CDR1 MNHEY and CDR2 SVGEGT. V shed 6 bases and J 8 bases; nucleotides not matched to a gene: 17. This CDR3 spans 17 amino acids.

This clonotype came up a few times. The chain combines TRBV10-3 with TRBJ1-6; no definite D call. Germline CDR1 is ENHRY and CDR2 is SYGVKD. V lost 2 bases and J lost 10, with 18 bases in between. The length of the CDR3 is 16 residues. DNA for the CDR3: TGTGCCATCAGTGAGATAGGTACGGGGAAGGCGTCACCCCTCCACTTT. This sequence encodes CAISEIGTGKASPLHF.

This clonotype has at least ten counts. The chain couples TRBV27 to TRBJ2-1; possibly TRBD2 for D (6 bases). Germline lookup yields CDR1 MNHEY and CDR2 SMNVEV (reference sequence). The CDR3 contains 19 residues. Trimming stripped 0 bases from V and 6 bases from J, with 24 bases between. The CDR3 sequence: CASSLSIHRGATGANEQFF. CDR3 DNA sequence: TGTGCCAGCAGTTTATCGATCCACCGCGGGGCAACTGGTGCCAATGAGCAGTTCTTC.

V is TRBV7-8 and J is TRBJ1-1; D not resolved. The V end was cut by 2 bases, the J end by 5 bases, with 12 bases between. CDR3 length equals 14 residues. The germline gives CDR1 SGHVS, CDR2 FQNEAQ. The DNA of the CDR3 is TGTGCCAGCAGCTTACAAGGACGGATAACTGAAGCTTTCTTT. Translated: CASSLQGRITEAFF.

This rearrangement joins TRBV4-3 to TRBJ1-2; 7 nucleotides align to TRBD1. This CDR3 has 15 residues. V was clipped by 4 bases and J by 6 bases; unmatched bases: 11. Germline CDR1 LGHNA, CDR2 YSLEER. CDR3 nucleotides: TGCGCCAGCAGCCGAGCGATGCGACAGGGAAATGGCTACACCTTC. It translates to CASSRAMRQGNGYTF.

Many counts were recorded for this clonotype. The chain combines TRBV18 with TRBJ2-3; D gene ambiguous. The CDR3 runs 16 residues. V was clipped by 3 bases and J by 0 bases, with 13 bases between them. Germline values: CDR1 KGHSH, CDR2 LQKENI. This chain's CDR3 is CASSPIYGPSTDTQYF. Here the CDR3 DNA reads TGTGCCAGCTCACCGATTTATGGGCCTAGCACAGATACGCAGTATTTT.

In this sample, this clonotype turned up a few times. The germline gene is not matched at one end of the junction; a read error may be the cause. The V call is TRBV19, the J call TRBJ1-1, with D possibly matching TRBD1 (5 bases). The CDR3 extends over 10 amino acids. Germline loops: CDR1 LNHDA, CDR2 SQIVND (reference sequence). Written as DNA, the CDR3 is TGCGGTACTTGGGGGGACGAAGCTTTCTTT. This encodes CGTWGDEAFF.

This sequence joins TRBV24-1 and TRBJ2-3; a possible D gene is TRBD1 (6 bases). The CDR3 totals 12 residues. Trimming cost V 6 bases and J 7 bases, with 10 bases left between them. CDR1 KGHDR and CDR2 SFDVKD come from the germline V gene. CDR3 sequence reads: CATSQGWNTQYF. In nucleotides, the CDR3 is TGTGCCACCAGTCAGGGGTGGAATACGCAGTATTTT.

This clonotype appeared many times. The V and J genes are TRBV2 and TRBJ1-1; D call uncertain. Deletions cut 1 base from V and 3 bases from J, with 3 bases between. Germline assignment: CDR1 SNHLY and CDR2 FYNNEI. This CDR3 has 12 amino acids. CDR3 in amino acids: CASSEGDTEAFF. In nucleotides, the CDR3 is TGTGCCAGCAGTGAAGGTGACACTGAAGCTTTCTTT.

Note on this clonotype: This could be a read error, since a much larger clone is one nucleotide away. The CDR3 coding sequence is TGTGCCTGGGGCAGGGTCTCCTACAATGAGCAGTTCTTC. Protein: CAWGRVSYNEQFF. The chain has TRBV5-5 and TRBJ2-1; possibly TRBD1 for D (5 bases). This CDR3 has 13 residues. V dropped 10 bases and J dropped 0 bases, with 11 bases sitting between them. CDR1 and CDR2 from the germline V gene are SGHKS and YYEKEE (reference sequence).

There are many counts of this clonotype. J is TRBJ2-7 and V is TRBV27; either TRBD1 or TRBD2 may supply D (6 bases each). The V end was cut by 2 bases, the J end by 7 bases, with 15 bases between. The CDR3 covers 14 residues. CDR1 and CDR2 (germline): MNHEY, SMNVEV (reference sequence). The CDR3 is CASSLGGGPGEQYF. The CDR3, as DNA: TGTGCCAGCAGTTTAGGAGGGGGTCCTGGGGAGCAGTACTTC.

This clonotype was detected many times. The V gene is TRBV11-2, the J gene TRBJ2-7; tentatively, D is TRBD2 (6 bases). Germline V CDR1 and CDR2: SGHAT, FQNNGV. Trimming removed 0 bases from V and 4 bases from J, with 10 bases in between. This CDR3 contains 14 residues. The CDR3 here is CASSLDRGGYEQYF. The CDR3 DNA is TGTGCCAGCAGCTTAGATCGTGGAGGGTACGAGCAGTACTTC.

This clonotype was seen ten or more times. This sequence joins TRBV20-1 and TRBJ1-5; D is undetermined. This CDR3 has 14 residues. V was cut by 6 bases and J by 4 bases, with 16 bases left in between. Germline V gene lookup returns CDR1 DFQATT and CDR2 SNEGSKA (reference sequence). This CDR3 is CSAPGRMTNQPQHF. In DNA, the CDR3 is TGCAGTGCACCGGGCCGGATGACTAATCAGCCCCAGCATTTT.

This clonotype was recorded at least ten times. The rearrangement uses TRBV14 and TRBJ2-3; the match to TRBD2 covers 12 bases. V trimming: 6 bases; J trimming: 7 bases; junction bases outside the gene matches: 5. The CDR3 has 14 residues. Per the germline V gene, CDR1 is SGHDN and CDR2 is FVKESK. CDR3 DNA: TGTGCCAGCAGGACTAGCGGGAGTAGGAATACGCAGTATTTT. This codes for CASRTSGSRNTQYF.

This clonotype was observed a handful of times. The chain employs TRBV5-4 and TRBJ2-3, with D maybe TRBD2 (7 bases). V was trimmed by 6 bases and J by 3 bases, leaving 17 bases between them. The CDR3 spans 15 residues. In germline, CDR1 is SGHNT, CDR2 YYREEE (reference sequence). CDR3 nucleotide sequence: TGTGCCAGCACGGTGGGGGGGGGCTCGACAGATACGCAGTATTTT. It specifies CASTVGGGSTDTQYF. Full variable domain (rest looked up from reference TRBV5-4 and TRBJ2-3): ETGVTQSPTHLIKTRGQQVTLRCSSQSGHNTVSWYQQALGQGPQFIFQYYREEENGRGNFPPRFSGLQFPNYSSELNVNALELDDSALYLCASTVGGGSTDTQYFGPGTRLTVL.

This sequence joins TRBV6-5 and TRBJ1-6, with 7 bases lining up with TRBD1. Germline CDR1 and CDR2: MNHEY and SVGAGI. Unmatched junction bases numbered 4, after V lost 2 bases and J lost 9 bases. CDR3 length equals 14 residues. Written as DNA, the CDR3 is TGTGCCAGCAGTTACAGAGGGGGCAGTTCACCCCTCCACTTT. Amino acid sequence: CASSYRGGSSPLHF.

About this clonotype itself: One base away lies a much larger clone, so this may be a sequencing read error. The V gene is TRBV15, the J gene TRBJ1-6; D unclear. Germline values: CDR1 LNHNV, CDR2 YYDKDF (reference sequence). The CDR3 loop spans 14 amino acids. The DNA of the CDR3 is TGTTCCACTTCTGGTCCCGAATGGAATTCACCCCTCCACTTT. This sequence encodes CSTSGPEWNSPLHF.

In its sample, this clonotype was seen many times. The CDR3 DNA is TGTGCCAGCAGTGGGAGGGACAGGGGAAACTATGGCTACACCTTC. This gives the protein CASSGRDRGNYGYTF. The chain joins TRBV2 to TRBJ1-2; 10 bases are shared with TRBD1. J was trimmed by 2 bases and V by 4 bases; bases with no gene match: 4. The germline CDR1 and CDR2 sequences are SNHLY and FYNNEI. The CDR3 extends over 15 amino acids.

This chain's CDR3 is CASRNGQPNPYEQYF. In nucleotides, the CDR3 is TGTGCCAGCAGAAATGGACAGCCGAACCCCTACGAGCAGTACTTC. This sequence joins TRBV27 and TRBJ2-7, with D possibly being TRBD1 (6 bases). The length of the CDR3 is 15 residues. With 6 bases removed from V and 2 bases from J, the gap between germline ends came to 17 bases. Germline lookup yields CDR1 MNHEY and CDR2 SMNVEV (reference sequence).

This clonotype was detected ten times or more. The rearrangement links TRBV10-1 to TRBJ2-2; 16 bases agree with TRBD2. The J segment lost 1 base and the V segment lost 0 bases, leaving 14 bases of the junction unmatched. Germline V gene lookup returns CDR1 WNHNN and CDR2 SYGVQD (reference sequence). The CDR3 has 23 amino acids. CDR3: CASSESTIYGTSGRARNTGELFF. CDR3 DNA: TGCGCCAGCAGTGAGTCGACCATATACGGGACTAGCGGGAGGGCCAGGAACACCGGGGAGCTGTTTTTT.

This clonotype was observed many times. The chain is built from TRBV20-1 and TRBJ2-5; TRBD1 is a possible D gene (5 bases). In germline, CDR1 is DFQATT, CDR2 SNEGSKA (reference sequence). Trimming stripped 3 bases from V and 0 bases from J, with 5 bases between. This CDR3 region has 12 residues. CDR3 DNA sequence: TGCAGTGCTAGGACAGACCAAGAGACCCAGTACTTC. The encoded protein is CSARTDQETQYF.

In its sample, this clonotype was seen a few times. CDR3 sequence (DNA): TGTGCCAGCAGCGCCGGGGGGACAGGGCGTAGAGAGACCCAGTACTTC. Protein product: CASSAGGTGRRETQYF. The chain carries TRBV11-2 and TRBJ2-5; 9 nucleotides agree with TRBD1. CDR1 SGHAT and CDR2 FQNNGV come from the germline V gene. The CDR3 is 16 amino acids. Trimming removed 5 bases from V and 4 bases from J; junction bases left unmatched: 11.

The sample holds many counts of this clonotype. CDR3 DNA sequence: TGCAGTGCTAGAGATCAGGGGTTGCACCAGCCCCAGCATTTT. It is translated as CSARDQGLHQPQHF. This rearrangement joins TRBV20-1 to TRBJ1-5, with D tentatively TRBD1 (6 bases). V was clipped by 0 bases and J by 7 bases, with 13 bases between them. This CDR3 contains 14 residues. Germline lookup yields CDR1 DFQATT and CDR2 SNEGSKA (reference sequence).

At least ten counts were recorded for this clonotype. J is TRBJ1-1 and V is TRBV30; TRBD1 is a possible D gene (5 bases). The germline gives CDR1 GTSNPN, CDR2 SVGIG (reference sequence). This CDR3 comprises 14 residues. V lost 5 bases and J lost 8, with 21 bases in between. CDR3 residues: CAWFRRTSVGEAFF. CDR3 in DNA: TGTGCCTGGTTCCGGCGGACATCAGTGGGAGAAGCTTTCTTT. The full variable domain, rest sourced from reference TRBV30 and TRBJ1-1, is SQTIHQWPATLVQPVGSPLSLECTVEGTSNPNLYWYRQAAGRGLQLLFYSVGIGQISSEVPQNLSASRPQDRQFILSSKKLLLSDSGFYLCAWFRRTSVGEAFFGQGTRLTVV.